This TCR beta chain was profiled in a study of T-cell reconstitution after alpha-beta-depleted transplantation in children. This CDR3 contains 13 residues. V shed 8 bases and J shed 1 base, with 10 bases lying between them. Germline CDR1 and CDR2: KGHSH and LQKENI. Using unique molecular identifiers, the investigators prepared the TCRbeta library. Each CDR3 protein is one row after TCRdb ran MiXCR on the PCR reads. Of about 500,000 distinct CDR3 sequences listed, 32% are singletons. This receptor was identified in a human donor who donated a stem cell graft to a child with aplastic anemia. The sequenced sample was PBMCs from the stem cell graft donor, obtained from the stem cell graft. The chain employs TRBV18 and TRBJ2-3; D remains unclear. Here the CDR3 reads CASKKGGTDTQYF. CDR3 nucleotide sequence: TGTGCCAGCAAGAAAGGAGGCACAGATACGCAGTATTTT.